The 31 T cell receptor beta chains below come from one sample, sequenced in a study of blood T cell repertoires in COVID-19. Profiling relied on immunoSEQ multiplex PCR, and the TCRdb table lists in-frame clones only, not all of them. The table lists about 120,000 clones, around 89% of them singletons. The specimen sequenced was peripheral blood. These receptors were obtained from a man between 65 and 85 years old with active or convalescent COVID-19.

The chain carries TRBV7-9 and TRBJ2-7; D is ambiguous. V was cut by 5 bases and J by 0 bases, with 11 bases left in between. Germline assignment: CDR1 SEHNR and CDR2 FQNEAQ (reference sequence). CDR3 length: 14 residues. The CDR3 nucleotides are TGTGCCAGCAGCCCCTTGCGGTTCTCCTACGAGCAGTACTTC. It encodes CASSPLRFSYEQYF.

CDR3 sequence reads: CASSQELGITYNEQFF. DNA of the CDR3: TGCGCCAGCAGCCAAGAACTCGGGATTACTTACAATGAGCAGTTCTTC. The chain has TRBV4-1 and TRBJ2-1, with D maybe TRBD2 (5 bases). V lost 0 bases to trimming and J lost 4 bases, with 13 bases between them. The CDR3 is made up of 16 amino acids. The germline CDR1 and CDR2 sequences are MGHRA and YSYEKL.

The rearrangement uses TRBV6-4 and TRBJ1-2; TRBD1 is a possible D gene (6 bases). The V end was cut by 6 bases, the J end by 4 bases, with 12 bases between. The CDR3 extends over 13 amino acids. Germline loops: CDR1 MRHNA, CDR2 SNTAGT. In nucleotides, the CDR3 is TGTGCCAGCAGAGGCCAGGGGTCCTATGGCTACACCTTC. Protein sequence: CASRGQGSYGYTF.

This clone qualifies as medium-sized. This rearrangement joins TRBV5-6 to TRBJ2-7; 10 bases align to TRBD1. The CDR3 has 16 amino acids. V was clipped by 1 base and J by 5 bases; unmatched bases: 9. CDR1 is SGHDT and CDR2 is YYEEEE in the germline V gene. The CDR3 DNA sequence: TGTGCCAGCAGCTTGCCGGGACAGGGGCTTCTTAACGAGCAGTACTTC. This sequence encodes CASSLPGQGLLNEQYF.

This clone was recorded only once. This chain uses TRBV7-6 with TRBJ2-1; tentatively, D is TRBD2 (5 bases). V was shortened by 5 bases and J by 0 bases, with 11 bases between the two germline ends. CDR3 length: 15 amino acids. Looked up from germline, CDR1 is SGHVS and CDR2 is FNYEAQ. In DNA, the CDR3 is TGTGCCAGCAGCACGCGGGCGAGCTCCTACAATGAGCAGTTCTTC. Translated, it gives CASSTRASSYNEQFF.

The CDR3 DNA follows: TGTGCCAGTGCCCGGACAGGGGCCAGTACTAACTATGGCTACACCTTC. It translates to CASARTGASTNYGYTF. This rearrangement joins TRBV2 to TRBJ1-2; TRBD1 matches 9 bases. Losses at the gene ends were 9 bases for V and 0 bases for J; bases not matched to a gene: 11. The CDR3 is made up of 16 amino acids. Germline-derived CDR1 and CDR2 are SNHLY and FYNNEI.

This clone was picked up a small number of times. This chain uses TRBV6-2 or TRBV6-3 with TRBJ2-7, with 7 bases lining up with TRBD2. With V trimmed by 7 bases and J by 2 bases, 8 bases remained unmatched. The CDR3 is 14 residues long. In germline, CDR1 is MNHEY, CDR2 SVGEGT. CDR3 coding DNA: TGTGCCAGCACCCCACGGGGGGTAACCTACGAGCAGTACTTC. Encoded protein: CASTPRGVTYEQYF.

This clone was recorded once. The chain has TRBV6-6 and TRBJ1-3, with D possibly TRBD1 on 5 matching bases. Trimming took off 7 bases at V and 0 bases at J, with 10 bases between the two ends. This CDR3 contains 14 residues. Germline CDR1 is MNHNY and CDR2 is SVGAGI (reference sequence). In DNA, the CDR3 is TGTGCCAGCAAAGGGGAAGACTCTGGAAACACCATATATTTT. Its protein product is CASKGEDSGNTIYF.

The V gene is TRBV4-1, the J gene TRBJ2-3, with TRBD2 identical over 9 bases. The CDR3 length is 18 residues. CDR1 is MGHRA and CDR2 is YSYEKL in the germline V gene. V lost 4 bases and J lost 2; bases outside the gene matches: 13. The CDR3 DNA is TGCGCCAGCAGCCGACAAATACCCTCTAGCGGGAACACAGATACGCAGTATTTT. Protein: CASSRQIPSSGNTDTQYF.

This chain uses TRBV6-9 with TRBJ2-5, with D hard to call. The J call may be faulty, since TRBJ2-7 better matches the DNA end. Germline CDR1 reads MNHGY; CDR2 reads SVAAGI. This CDR3 has 16 residues. The CDR3 nucleotides read TGTGCCAGCAGTTATGTGGTACTATCTTACTCCTACGAGCAGTACTTC. It is translated as CASSYVVLSYSYEQYF.

The rearrangement links TRBV19 to TRBJ2-2; TRBD1 matches 9 bases. The CDR3 extends over 15 amino acids. Per germline, CDR1 LNHDA and CDR2 SQIVND (reference sequence). The V gene end was trimmed by 4 bases and the J gene end by 4 bases; junction bases not matched to a gene: 4. The CDR3 DNA sequence: TGTGCCAGTAGTACTACAGGGGGCTTCACCGGGGAGCTGTTTTTT. Amino acids: CASSTTGGFTGELFF.

This sequence joins TRBV19 and TRBJ1-1; D is undetermined. CDR1 and CDR2 (germline): LNHDA, SQIVND (reference sequence). V was shortened by 5 bases and J by 1 base, with 8 bases between the two germline ends. CDR3 length: 13 residues. CDR3 residues: CASSDTGNTEAFF. The CDR3 bases are TGTGCCAGTAGTGATACGGGGAACACTGAAGCTTTCTTT.

This sequence joins TRBV5-1 and TRBJ1-2, with a tentative D call TRBD1 (5 bases). V was clipped by 0 bases and J by 8 bases, with 14 bases between them. CDR3 size: 14 residues. CDR1 and CDR2 from the germline V gene are SGHRS and YFSETQ. CDR3 bases: TGCGCCAGCAGCTTGGAGTCCGCAGGGTGGGGCTACACCTTC. Translation gives CASSLESAGWGYTF.

A single count supports this clone. For the CDR3, the DNA is TGTGCCAGCAGTAATTGGGGAGGGACGGCGGATGGCTACACCTTC. As protein: CASSNWGGTADGYTF. This chain uses TRBV6-5 with TRBJ1-2; the D gene is possibly TRBD1 (5 bases). CDR3 length equals 15 residues. Germline values: CDR1 MNHEY, CDR2 SVGAGI. Trimming took 5 bases from V and 6 from J, leaving 19 bases between them.

The gene calls are TRBV28 and TRBJ2-2; 7 nucleotides line up with TRBD2. Germline values: CDR1 MDHEN, CDR2 SYDVKM. This CDR3 has 15 amino acids. V lost 8 bases, J lost 4 bases, and 10 bases stayed unmatched. The CDR3 loop is CASEREGPTTGELFF. CDR3 nucleotide sequence: TGTGCCAGCGAGCGGGAAGGGCCGACCACCGGGGAGCTGTTTTTT.

The chain is built from TRBV7-6 and TRBJ2-7, with D tentatively TRBD2 (6 bases). Germline CDR1 reads SGHVS; CDR2 reads FNYEAQ. The CDR3 totals 15 residues. Trimming stripped 1 base from V and 4 bases from J, with 14 bases between. The CDR3 DNA is TGTGCCAGCAGCTTAGGGGTTGGAGGGCTATACGAGCAGTACTTC. As protein: CASSLGVGGLYEQYF. Combining the CDR3 with reference TRBV7-6 and TRBJ2-7 gives the whole variable domain GAGVSQSPRYKVTKRGQDVALRCDPISGHVSLYWYRQALGQGPEFLTYFNYEAQQDKSGLPNDRFSAERPEGSISTLTIQRTEQRDSAMYRCASSLGVGGLYEQYFGPGTRLTVT.

V and J are TRBV28 and TRBJ1-2, with no clear D. Germline values: CDR1 MDHEN, CDR2 SYDVKM. This CDR3 has 13 amino acids. Trimming removed 1 base from V and 8 bases from J, with 11 bases in between. The CDR3 coding sequence is TGTGCCAGCAGTTTATCCTCGATCGGGGGCTACACCTTC. This codes for CASSLSSIGGYTF.

In this sample, this clone turned up once. The V call is TRBV28, the J call TRBJ1-5; D ambiguous. The CDR3 covers 14 residues. Germline V gives CDR1 MDHEN, CDR2 SYDVKM. V gave up 5 bases and J gave up 2 bases, with 10 bases separating them. CDR3 nucleotides: TGTGCCAGCAGTGGCGAGCGGGGCAATCAGCCCCAGCATTTT. This encodes CASSGERGNQPQHF.

The chain is built from TRBV28 and TRBJ1-1; 9 bases agree with TRBD1. The germline gives CDR1 MDHEN, CDR2 SYDVKM. The CDR3 runs 16 residues. The junction had 10 bases not matched to a gene; V was cut back by 5 bases and J by 3 bases. The CDR3 here is CASSRYRGLGDTEAFF. CDR3 nucleotide sequence: TGTGCCAGCAGTCGTTACAGGGGGCTCGGTGACACTGAAGCTTTCTTT.

V gene TRBV5-4 combines with J gene TRBJ2-7; TRBD2 aligns across 7 bases. The CDR3 is made up of 15 amino acids. V lost 0 bases, J lost 3 bases, and 6 bases stayed unmatched. Germline loops: CDR1 SGHNT, CDR2 YYREEE (reference sequence). CDR3 DNA: TGTGCCAGCAGCTTGGGGGGGGGATACGACTACGAGCAGTACTTC. Its translation is CASSLGGGYDYEQYF.

Concerning this clone itself: At one end the junction does not follow the germline gene, possibly because of a read error. Other DNA sequences within the sample encode an identical CDR3. This chain links TRBV7-7 with TRBJ2-3; no clear D gene. Germline assignment: CDR1 SSHAT and CDR2 FNYEAQ (reference sequence). The CDR3 extends over 14 amino acids. CDR3 in amino acids: CASSLTGSTDTQYF. The DNA of the CDR3 is TGTGCTAGCAGCTTGACGGGTTCAACAGATACGCAGTATTTT.

J is TRBJ2-7 and V is TRBV5-4, with 7 positions matching TRBD1. Unmatched junction bases numbered 8, after V lost 3 bases and J lost 2 bases. Germline V gives CDR1 SGHNT, CDR2 YYREEE (reference sequence). The CDR3 is 15 residues long. The CDR3 loop reads CASSSFGDSPYEQYF. DNA for the CDR3: TGTGCCAGCAGCTCCTTCGGGGACAGTCCCTACGAGCAGTACTTC.

This rearrangement joins TRBV18 to TRBJ2-2; D call uncertain. Germline CDR1 is KGHSH and CDR2 is LQKENI. This CDR3 contains 13 residues. Deletions cut 3 bases from V and 5 bases from J, with 7 bases between. The CDR3 here is CASSPVSTGELFF. The CDR3 nucleotides read TGTGCCAGCTCACCCGTGTCTACCGGGGAGCTGTTTTTT.

This rearrangement joins TRBV6-1 to TRBJ1-1; D is uncertain. Germline CDR1 and CDR2: MNHNS and SASEGT. Trimming removed 2 bases from V and 5 bases from J, with 12 bases in between. The CDR3 has 14 residues. The CDR3 region has the DNA TGTGCCAGCAGTGAACGGCGGGGAGGAACTGAAGCTTTCTTT. This translates into CASSERRGGTEAFF.

V is TRBV30 and J is TRBJ2-2; D gene unclear. From germline, CDR1 is GTSNPN and CDR2 SVGIG (reference sequence). Trimming removed 1 base at V and 4 bases at J, with 7 bases between. The CDR3 contains 13 residues. The CDR3, as DNA: TGTGCCTGGAGTGCACTTACCACCGGGGAGCTGTTTTTT. Its translation is CAWSALTTGELFF.

This rearrangement joins TRBV27 to TRBJ2-3; 8 bases are shared with TRBD1. This CDR3 is built from 16 residues. Per germline, CDR1 MNHEY and CDR2 SMNVEV (reference sequence). J lost 2 bases, V lost 6 bases, and 10 bases had no gene match. CDR3 sequence reads: CASRFLGTGLTDTQYF. CDR3 DNA: TGTGCCAGCAGGTTTTTGGGGACAGGCCTCACAGATACGCAGTATTTT.

Only a few counts were recorded for this clone. This rearrangement joins TRBV19 to TRBJ2-7; TRBD2 aligns across 8 bases. The CDR3 length is 13 residues. Trimming at V came to 6 bases and at J to 7 bases, leaving 8 bases not matched to a gene. CDR1 LNHDA and CDR2 SQIVND come from the germline V gene (reference sequence). The CDR3 bases are TGTGCCAGTAGGAGTGGACTAGCAGGGGAGCAGTACTTC. Translation: CASRSGLAGEQYF.

In regard to this clone: Other DNA sequences in this sample translate to the same CDR3. The genes are TRBV28 and TRBJ2-3; D remains unclear. Trimming cost V 3 bases and J 1 base, with 8 bases left between them. Germline CDR1 reads MDHEN; CDR2 reads SYDVKM. The CDR3 is 14 amino acids. Here the CDR3 DNA reads TGTGCCAGCAGTTTTTTGAGCGGCACAGATACGCAGTATTTT. This translates into CASSFLSGTDTQYF.

The chain uses TRBV18 and TRBJ1-5; tentative D call: TRBD1 (5 bases). CDR3 size: 14 residues. Germline assignment: CDR1 KGHSH and CDR2 LQKENI. Trimming stripped 3 bases from V and 9 bases from J, with 15 bases between. In DNA, the CDR3 is TGTGCCAGCTCACCGGTCCCAGACCAGGGGCCCCAGCATTTT. It specifies CASSPVPDQGPQHF.

This clone was picked up a small number of times. V and J are TRBV24-1 and TRBJ1-5, with a possible D match to TRBD1 (6 bases). Per germline, CDR1 KGHDR and CDR2 SFDVKD. CDR3 length: 15 amino acids. The V gene lost 4 bases and the J gene lost 4 bases, with 13 bases spanning the gap. The CDR3 DNA follows: TGTGCCACCAGTGACACCGGACAGCTAAATCAGCCCCAGCATTTT. It translates to CATSDTGQLNQPQHF.

The V and J genes are TRBV5-6 and TRBJ2-5; TRBD2 agrees at 8 bases. V trimming: 2 bases; J trimming: 3 bases; junction bases outside the gene matches: 6. Germline V gene data show CDR1 as SGHDT and CDR2 as YYEEEE. The CDR3 runs 15 residues. The CDR3 is CASSFNSGGKETQYF. The DNA for the CDR3 is TGTGCCAGCAGCTTTAACAGCGGGGGAAAAGAGACCCAGTACTTC.